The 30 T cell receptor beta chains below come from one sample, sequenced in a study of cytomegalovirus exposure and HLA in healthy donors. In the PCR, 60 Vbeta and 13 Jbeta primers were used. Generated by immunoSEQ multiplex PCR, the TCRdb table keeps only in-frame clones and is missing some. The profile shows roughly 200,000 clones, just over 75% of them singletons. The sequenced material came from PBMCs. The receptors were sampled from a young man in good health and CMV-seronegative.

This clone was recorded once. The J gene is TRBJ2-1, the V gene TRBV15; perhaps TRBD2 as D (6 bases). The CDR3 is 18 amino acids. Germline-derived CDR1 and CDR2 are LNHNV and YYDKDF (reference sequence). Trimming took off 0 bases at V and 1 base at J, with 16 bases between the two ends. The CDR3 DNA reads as TGTGCCACCAGCAGAGATCGATTTGGGGGAGGATCCTACAATGAGCAGTTCTTC. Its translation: CATSRDRFGGGSYNEQFF.

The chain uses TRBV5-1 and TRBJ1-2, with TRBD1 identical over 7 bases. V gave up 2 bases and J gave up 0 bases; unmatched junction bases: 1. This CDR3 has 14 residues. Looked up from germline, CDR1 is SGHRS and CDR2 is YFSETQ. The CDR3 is CASSFDRANYGYTF. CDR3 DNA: TGCGCCAGCAGCTTCGACAGGGCTAACTATGGCTACACCTTC.

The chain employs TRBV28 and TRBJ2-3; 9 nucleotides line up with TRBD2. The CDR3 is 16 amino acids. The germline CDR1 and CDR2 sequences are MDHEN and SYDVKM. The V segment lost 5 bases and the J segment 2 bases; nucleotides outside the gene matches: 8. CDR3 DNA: TGTGCCAGCAGTGTCCCGACTAGCGGATACACAGATACGCAGTATTTT. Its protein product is CASSVPTSGYTDTQYF. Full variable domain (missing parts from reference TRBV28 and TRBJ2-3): DVKVTQSSRYLVKRTGEKVFLECVQDMDHENMFWYRQDPGLGLRLIYFSYDVKMKEKGDIPEGYSVSREKKERFSLILESASTNQTSMYLCASSVPTSGYTDTQYFGPGTRLTVL.

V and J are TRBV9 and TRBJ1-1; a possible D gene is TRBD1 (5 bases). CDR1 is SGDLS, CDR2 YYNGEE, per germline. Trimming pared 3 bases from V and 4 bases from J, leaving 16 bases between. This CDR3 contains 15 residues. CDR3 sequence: CASSALLGRATEAFF. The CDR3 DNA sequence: TGTGCCAGCAGCGCCCTACTCGGCAGGGCCACTGAAGCTTTCTTT.

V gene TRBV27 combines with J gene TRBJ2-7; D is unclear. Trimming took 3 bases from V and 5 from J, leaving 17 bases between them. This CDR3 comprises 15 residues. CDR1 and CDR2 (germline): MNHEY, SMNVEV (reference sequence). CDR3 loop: CASSFLPLRSNEQYF. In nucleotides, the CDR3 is TGTGCCAGCAGTTTTCTGCCATTGAGGTCCAACGAGCAGTACTTC.

CDR3 coding DNA: TGTGCCAGTAGCCCGGGTCATCAGCCCCAGCATTTT. It encodes CASSPGHQPQHF. This chain joins TRBV19 and TRBJ1-5; D is unclear. The CDR3 is 12 amino acids. From germline, CDR1 is LNHDA and CDR2 SQIVND (reference sequence). Trimming removed 6 bases at V and 5 bases at J, with 8 bases between.

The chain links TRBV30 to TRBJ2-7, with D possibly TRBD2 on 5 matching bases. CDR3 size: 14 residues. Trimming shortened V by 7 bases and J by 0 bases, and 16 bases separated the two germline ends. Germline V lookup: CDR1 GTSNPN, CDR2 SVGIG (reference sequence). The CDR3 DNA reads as TGTGCCTCCAGGACTCCTAGGAGCTCCTACGAGCAGTACTTC. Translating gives CASRTPRSSYEQYF.

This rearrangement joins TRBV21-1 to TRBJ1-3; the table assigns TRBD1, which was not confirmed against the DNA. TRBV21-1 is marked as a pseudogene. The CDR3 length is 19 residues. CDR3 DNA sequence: TGTGCCAGCAGCAAAGCCGGACGGACAGGGGGTATAACGGGAAACACCATATATTTT. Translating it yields CASSKAGRTGGITGNTIYF.

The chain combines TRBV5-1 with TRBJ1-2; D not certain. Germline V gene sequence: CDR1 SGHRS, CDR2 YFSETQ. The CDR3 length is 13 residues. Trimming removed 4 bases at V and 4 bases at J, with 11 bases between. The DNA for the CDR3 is TGCGCCAGCAGCAGCCCGTCGGTCTATGGCTACACCTTC. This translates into CASSSPSVYGYTF.

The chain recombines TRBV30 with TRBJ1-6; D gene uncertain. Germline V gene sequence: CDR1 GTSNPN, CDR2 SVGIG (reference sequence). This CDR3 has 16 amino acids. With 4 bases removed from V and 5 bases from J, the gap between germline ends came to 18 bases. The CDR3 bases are TGTGCCTGGACAACGGAGGCGAGGGCGAATAATTCACCCCTCCACTTT. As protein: CAWTTEARANNSPLHF.

The CDR3 bases are TGCGCCAGCAGCTTGAGGACAGGGGGCTTCTACGAGCAGTACTTC. Its protein is CASSLRTGGFYEQYF. This sequence joins TRBV5-1 and TRBJ2-7; 11 nucleotides line up with TRBD1. Unmatched junction bases numbered 3, after V lost 1 base and J lost 3 bases. The germline V gene has CDR1 SGHRS and CDR2 YFSETQ. The CDR3 is 15 amino acids.

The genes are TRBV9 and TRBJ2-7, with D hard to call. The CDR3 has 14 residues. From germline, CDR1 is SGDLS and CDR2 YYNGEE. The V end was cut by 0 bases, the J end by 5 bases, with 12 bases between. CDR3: CASSVGLDIHEQYF. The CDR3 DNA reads TGTGCCAGCAGCGTAGGCCTTGACATCCACGAGCAGTACTTC.

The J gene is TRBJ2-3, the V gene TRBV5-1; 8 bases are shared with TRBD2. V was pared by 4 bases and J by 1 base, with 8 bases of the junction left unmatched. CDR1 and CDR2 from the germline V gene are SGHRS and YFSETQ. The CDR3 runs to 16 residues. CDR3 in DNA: TGCGCCAGCAGCCCCGCAAGCGGGGGAGGCACAGATACGCAGTATTTT. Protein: CASSPASGGGTDTQYF.

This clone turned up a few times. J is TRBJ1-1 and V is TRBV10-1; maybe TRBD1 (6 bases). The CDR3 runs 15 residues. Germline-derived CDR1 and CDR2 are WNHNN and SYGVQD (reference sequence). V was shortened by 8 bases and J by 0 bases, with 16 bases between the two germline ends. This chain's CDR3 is CASRPGGALNTEAFF. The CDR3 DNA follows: TGCGCCAGCCGCCCGGGGGGGGCCCTGAACACTGAAGCTTTCTTT.

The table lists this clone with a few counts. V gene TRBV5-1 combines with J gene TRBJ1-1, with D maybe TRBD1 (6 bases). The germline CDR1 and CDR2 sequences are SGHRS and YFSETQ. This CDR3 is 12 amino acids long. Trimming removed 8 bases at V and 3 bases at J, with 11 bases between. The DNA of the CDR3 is TGCGCCAGTAAACAGGGTCACACTGAAGCTTTCTTT. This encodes CASKQGHTEAFF.

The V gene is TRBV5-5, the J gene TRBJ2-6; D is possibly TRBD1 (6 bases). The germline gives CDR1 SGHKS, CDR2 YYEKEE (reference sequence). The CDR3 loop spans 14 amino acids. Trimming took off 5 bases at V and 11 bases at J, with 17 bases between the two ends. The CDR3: CASSWMDRRDVLTF. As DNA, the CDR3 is TGTGCCAGCAGTTGGATGGACAGACGGGACGTCCTGACTTTC.

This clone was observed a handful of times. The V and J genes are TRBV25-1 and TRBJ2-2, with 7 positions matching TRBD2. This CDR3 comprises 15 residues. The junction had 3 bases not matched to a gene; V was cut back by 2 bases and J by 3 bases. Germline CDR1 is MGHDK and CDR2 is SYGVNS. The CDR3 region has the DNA TGTGCCAGCAGTGAACCTAGCGGTCACACCGGGGAGCTGTTTTTT. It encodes CASSEPSGHTGELFF.

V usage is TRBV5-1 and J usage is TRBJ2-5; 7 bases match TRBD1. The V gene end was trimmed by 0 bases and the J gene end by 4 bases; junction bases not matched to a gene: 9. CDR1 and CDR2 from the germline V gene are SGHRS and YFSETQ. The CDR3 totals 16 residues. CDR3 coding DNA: TGCGCCAGCAGCTTGGCGACAGGGCCTGGTTCAGAGACCCAGTACTTC. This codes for CASSLATGPGSETQYF.

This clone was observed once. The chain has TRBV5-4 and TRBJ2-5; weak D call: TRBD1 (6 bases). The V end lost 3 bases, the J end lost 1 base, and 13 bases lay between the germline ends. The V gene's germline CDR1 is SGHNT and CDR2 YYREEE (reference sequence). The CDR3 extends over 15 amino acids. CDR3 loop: CASSSRDTVQETQYF. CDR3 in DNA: TGTGCCAGCAGCTCTAGGGACACCGTCCAAGAGACCCAGTACTTC.

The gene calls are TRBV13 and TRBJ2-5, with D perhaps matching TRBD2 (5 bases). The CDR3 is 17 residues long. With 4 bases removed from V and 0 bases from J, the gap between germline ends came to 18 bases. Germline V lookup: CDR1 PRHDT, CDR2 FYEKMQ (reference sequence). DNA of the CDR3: TGTGCCAGCAGCTCGGGGTCCCGACTAAGGGACCAAGAGACCCAGTACTTC. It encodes CASSSGSRLRDQETQYF.

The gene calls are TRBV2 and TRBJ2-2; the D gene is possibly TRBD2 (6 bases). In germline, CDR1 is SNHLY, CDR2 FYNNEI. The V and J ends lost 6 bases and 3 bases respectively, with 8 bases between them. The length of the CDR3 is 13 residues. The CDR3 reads CASSREDTGELFF. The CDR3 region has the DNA TGTGCCAGCAGCAGGGAGGACACCGGGGAGCTGTTTTTT.

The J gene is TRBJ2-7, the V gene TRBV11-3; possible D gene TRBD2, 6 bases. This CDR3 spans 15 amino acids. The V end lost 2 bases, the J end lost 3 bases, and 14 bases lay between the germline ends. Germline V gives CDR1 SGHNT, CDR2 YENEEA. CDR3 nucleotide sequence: TGTGCCAGCAGCTTATTTCACGGGAGTGGCTACGAGCAGTACTTC. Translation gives CASSLFHGSGYEQYF.

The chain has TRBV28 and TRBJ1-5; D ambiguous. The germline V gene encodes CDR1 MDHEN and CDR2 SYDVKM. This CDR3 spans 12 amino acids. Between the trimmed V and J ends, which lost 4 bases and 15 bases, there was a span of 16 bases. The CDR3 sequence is CASSSLSGPLHF. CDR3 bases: TGTGCCAGCAGTTCCCTCAGCGGCCCTCTGCATTTT. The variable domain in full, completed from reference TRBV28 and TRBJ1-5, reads DVKVTQSSRYLVKRTGEKVFLECVQDMDHENMFWYRQDPGLGLRLIYFSYDVKMKEKGDIPEGYSVSREKKERFSLILESASTNQTSMYLCASSSLSGPLHFGDGTRLSIL.

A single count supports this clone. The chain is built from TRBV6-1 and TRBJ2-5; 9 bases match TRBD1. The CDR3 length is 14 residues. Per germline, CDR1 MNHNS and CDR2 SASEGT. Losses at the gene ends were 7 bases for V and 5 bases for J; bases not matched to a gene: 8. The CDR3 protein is CASIPQGALETQYF. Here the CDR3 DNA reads TGTGCCAGCATACCACAGGGGGCATTGGAGACCCAGTACTTC.

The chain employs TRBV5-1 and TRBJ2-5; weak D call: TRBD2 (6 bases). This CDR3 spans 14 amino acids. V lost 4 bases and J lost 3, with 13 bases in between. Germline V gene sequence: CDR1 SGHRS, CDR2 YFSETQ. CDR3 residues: CASSGGTEEETQYF. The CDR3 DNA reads TGCGCCAGCAGCGGCGGGACGGAAGAAGAGACCCAGTACTTC.

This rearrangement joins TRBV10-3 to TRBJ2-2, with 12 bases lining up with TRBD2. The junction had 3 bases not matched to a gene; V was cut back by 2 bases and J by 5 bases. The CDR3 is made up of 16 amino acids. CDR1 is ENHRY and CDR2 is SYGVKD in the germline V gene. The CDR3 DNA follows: TGTGCCATCAGTGAGCCCCTAGCGGGAGGGACCGGGGAGCTGTTTTTT. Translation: CAISEPLAGGTGELFF.

CDR3 bases: TGTGCCAGCTACAGGGGGCTATCGGATACGCAGTATTTT. Residues: CASYRGLSDTQYF. The chain carries TRBV2 and TRBJ2-3, with 9 bases lining up with TRBD1. V lost 8 bases and J lost 6; bases outside the gene matches: 6. CDR3 length: 13 residues. Germline V gene sequence: CDR1 SNHLY, CDR2 FYNNEI.

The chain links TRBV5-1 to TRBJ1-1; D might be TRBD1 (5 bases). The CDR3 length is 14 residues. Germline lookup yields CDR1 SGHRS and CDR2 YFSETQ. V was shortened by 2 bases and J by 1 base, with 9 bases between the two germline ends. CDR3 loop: CASSFRVGNTEAFF. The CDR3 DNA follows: TGCGCCAGCAGCTTCAGGGTTGGGAACACTGAAGCTTTCTTT. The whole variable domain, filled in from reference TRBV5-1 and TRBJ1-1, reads KAGVTQTPRYLIKTRGQQVTLSCSPISGHRSVSWYQQTPGQGLQFLFEYFSETQRNKGNFPGRFSGRQFSNSRSEMNVSTLELGDSALYLCASSFRVGNTEAFFGQGTRLTVV.

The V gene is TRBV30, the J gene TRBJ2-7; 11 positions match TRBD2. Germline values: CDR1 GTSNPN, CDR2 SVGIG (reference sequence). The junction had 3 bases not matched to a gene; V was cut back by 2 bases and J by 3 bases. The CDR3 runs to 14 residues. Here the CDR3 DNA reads TGTGCCTGGAGTAAGGGGACTAGCGGCTACGAGCAGTACTTC. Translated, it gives CAWSKGTSGYEQYF.

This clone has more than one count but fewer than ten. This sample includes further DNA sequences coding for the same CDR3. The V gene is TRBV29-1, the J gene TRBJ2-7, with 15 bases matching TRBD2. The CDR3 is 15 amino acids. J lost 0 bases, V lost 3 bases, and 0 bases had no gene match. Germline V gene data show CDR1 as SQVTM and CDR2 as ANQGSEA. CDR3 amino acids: CSVEGLAGGSYEQYF. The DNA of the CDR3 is TGCAGCGTTGAGGGACTAGCGGGGGGCTCCTACGAGCAGTACTTC.